Following are 21 T cell receptor beta chains from one sample sequenced in a study of blood T cell repertoires in COVID-19. Profiled with immunoSEQ multiplex PCR; TCRdb holds only in-frame clones, not every one. The repertoire holds about 150,000 clones, with about four fifths as singletons. The sample was peripheral blood. These receptors were collected from a woman aged 80 or older with acute or convalescent COVID-19.

This clone appeared a single time. CDR3 nucleotides: TGTGCCAGCAGTCCCCGCTCCGCGGGGGGGCCCCAGCATTTT. Translated: CASSPRSAGGPQHF. The J gene is TRBJ1-5, the V gene TRBV6-6; the D gene is possibly TRBD1 (5 bases). Trimming left V 5 bases short and J 9 bases short, with 17 bases between. The germline CDR1 and CDR2 sequences are MNHNY and SVGAGI (reference sequence). This CDR3 region has 14 residues.

This clone was picked up a small number of times. The chain is built from TRBV19 and TRBJ2-3; D is possibly TRBD1 (5 bases). Germline V gene lookup returns CDR1 LNHDA and CDR2 SQIVND (reference sequence). With 6 bases removed from V and 0 bases from J, the gap between germline ends came to 13 bases. CDR3 size: 15 residues. CDR3 in amino acids: CASSDSTSSTDTQYF. The CDR3 nucleotides read TGTGCCAGTAGCGACAGTACTTCTAGCACAGATACGCAGTATTTT.

The rearrangement uses TRBV10-3 and TRBJ2-5; TRBD1 is a possible D gene (6 bases). This CDR3 has 14 residues. Trimming pared 8 bases from V and 5 bases from J, leaving 18 bases between. In germline, CDR1 is ENHRY, CDR2 SYGVKD. The CDR3 coding sequence is TGTGCCATCGGGGACATAACCGGGGTGGAGACCCAGTACTTC. Translation gives CAIGDITGVETQYF.

As to this clone: This specimen includes other DNA sequences encoding the same CDR3. This chain uses TRBV5-1 with TRBJ1-2; 7 bases are shared with TRBD1. Germline V gives CDR1 SGHRS, CDR2 YFSETQ. After removal of 0 bases from V and 1 base from J, the junction contained 0 bases not matched to a gene. This CDR3 region has 14 residues. The CDR3 nucleotides read TGCGCCAGCAGCTTGGGACAGGGTAACTATGGCTACACCTTC. Translated: CASSLGQGNYGYTF.

This chain uses TRBV7-2 with TRBJ2-3; D perhaps matches TRBD1 (6 bases). Germline CDR1 and CDR2: SGHTA and FQGNSA. V lost 9 bases, J lost 0 bases, and 25 bases lay in between. There are 18 residues in the CDR3. DNA for the CDR3: TGTGCCAGTACCAAGGACAGTCTTTACGACTACAGCACAGATACGCAGTATTTT. It specifies CASTKDSLYDYSTDTQYF. The full variable domain, with the rest looked up from reference TRBV7-2 and TRBJ2-3, is GAGVSQSPSNKVTEKGKDVELRCDPISGHTALYWYRQSLGQGLEFLIYFQGNSAPDKSGLPSDRFSAERTGGSVSTLTIQRTQQEDSAVYLCASTKDSLYDYSTDTQYFGPGTRLTVL.

A remark on this clone: The same CDR3 can be traced to other DNA sequences in this sample. The genes are TRBV11-2 and TRBJ2-2, with 8 bases lining up with TRBD2. This CDR3 is 16 amino acids long. Unmatched junction bases numbered 6, after V lost 4 bases and J lost 2 bases. Germline loops: CDR1 SGHAT, CDR2 FQNNGV. CDR3 nucleotide sequence: TGTGCCAGCAGCTATCGGGGGGGGCGTAACACCGGGGAGCTGTTTTTT. Translating gives CASSYRGGRNTGELFF.

The CDR3 sequence: CAISGGPNQPQHF. The CDR3 coding sequence is TGTGCCATCAGTGGGGGGCCCAATCAGCCCCAGCATTTT. V and J are TRBV10-3 and TRBJ1-5, with TRBD1 as a possible D gene (6 bases). The CDR3 is 13 residues long. Germline CDR1 reads ENHRY; CDR2 reads SYGVKD. Trimming left V 4 bases short and J 3 bases short, with 7 bases between.

This chain uses TRBV10-3 with TRBJ1-1, with D unresolved. The CDR3 runs 16 residues. The germline CDR1 and CDR2 sequences are ENHRY and SYGVKD. The V and J ends lost 2 bases and 6 bases respectively, with 19 bases between them. For the CDR3, the DNA is TGTGCCATCAGTGAGGGTGGGCATGGGAGCAAGTCTGAAGCTTTCTTT. Protein: CAISEGGHGSKSEAFF.

This chain joins TRBV5-4 and TRBJ2-5; 8 nucleotides line up with TRBD2. The CDR3 sequence is 16 residues long. J lost 5 bases, V lost 4 bases, and 13 bases had no gene match. The germline CDR1 and CDR2 sequences are SGHNT and YYREEE (reference sequence). CDR3 nucleotide sequence: TGTGCCAGCAGCCCCCAGGGCGGGGGGAGTCGTGAGACCCAGTACTTC. Protein sequence: CASSPQGGGSRETQYF.

The chain has TRBV2 and TRBJ2-6; D not certain. CDR3 length: 13 residues. With 4 bases removed from V and 2 bases from J, the gap between germline ends came to 3 bases. The germline V gene encodes CDR1 SNHLY and CDR2 FYNNEI. The CDR3 bases are TGTGCCAGCAGTGGAGCTGGGGCCAACGTCCTGACTTTC. Its protein product is CASSGAGANVLTF.

This clone was seen a handful of times. The chain joins TRBV19 to TRBJ2-7, with a possible D match to TRBD1 (6 bases). CDR3 length: 15 residues. Trimming stripped 6 bases from V and 1 base from J, with 16 bases between. Germline loops: CDR1 LNHDA, CDR2 SQIVND (reference sequence). The CDR3 DNA reads TGTGCCAGTAGCCTAAAAGCGGACAGTTCCTACGAGCAGTACTTC. It encodes CASSLKADSSYEQYF.

The J gene is TRBJ1-4, the V gene TRBV18; D uncertain. CDR1 is KGHSH and CDR2 is LQKENI in the germline V gene. This CDR3 has 13 residues. V was clipped by 5 bases and J by 8 bases, with 12 bases between them. CDR3 protein: CASSAGEEEKLFF. For the CDR3, the DNA is TGTGCCAGCTCAGCCGGGGAGGAGGAAAAACTGTTTTTT.

V gene TRBV6-2 or TRBV6-3 combines with J gene TRBJ1-2; 9 bases agree with TRBD1. The germline CDR1 and CDR2 sequences are MNHEY and SVGEGT. The CDR3 has 15 amino acids. The V segment lost 2 bases and the J segment 7 bases; nucleotides outside the gene matches: 8. The CDR3 nucleotides read TGTGCCAGCAGTTACACACAGGGGGCCCGTTTTGGCTACACCTTC. Protein sequence: CASSYTQGARFGYTF.

In this sample, this clone turned up once. This chain uses TRBV5-6 with TRBJ2-7; D is uncertain. Trimming stripped 3 bases from V and 0 bases from J, with 4 bases between. There are 12 residues in the CDR3. The V gene's germline CDR1 is SGHDT and CDR2 YYEEEE. CDR3 sequence reads: CASSWSSYEQYF. The DNA of the CDR3 is TGTGCCAGCAGCTGGAGCTCCTACGAGCAGTACTTC.

The chain employs TRBV9 and TRBJ2-2, with D possibly TRBD1 on 6 matching bases. The V end lost 3 bases, the J end lost 1 base, and 16 bases lay between the germline ends. CDR1 and CDR2 (germline): SGDLS, YYNGEE. The CDR3 loop spans 17 amino acids. CDR3: CASSARQALGNTGELFF. CDR3 sequence (DNA): TGTGCCAGCAGCGCCCGACAGGCGCTGGGGAACACCGGGGAGCTGTTTTTT.

V gene TRBV2 combines with J gene TRBJ2-5, with D possibly matching TRBD2 (7 bases). Trimming left V 1 base short and J 2 bases short, with 17 bases between. Germline V gives CDR1 SNHLY, CDR2 FYNNEI. The CDR3 is 17 amino acids. The chain's CDR3 is CASSEGLWGGGQETQYF. The CDR3 DNA follows: TGTGCCAGCAGTGAAGGATTGTGGGGGGGCGGTCAAGAGACCCAGTACTTC. The whole variable domain, remainder taken from reference TRBV2 and TRBJ2-5, is EPEVTQTPSHQVTQMGQEVILRCVPISNHLYFYWYRQILGQKVEFLVSFYNNEISEKSEIFDDQFSVERPDGSNFTLKIRSTKLEDSAMYFCASSEGLWGGGQETQYFGPGTRLLVL.

This clone was seen only once. This chain joins TRBV12-5 and TRBJ1-3, with D unresolved. V was trimmed by 2 bases and J by 1 base, leaving 15 bases between them. The CDR3 totals 17 residues. Per germline, CDR1 LGHNT and CDR2 FRNRAP. Here the CDR3 DNA reads TGTGCTAGTGGTTTGCCCCCGCCTAGGTGGTCTGGAAACACCATATATTTT. This encodes CASGLPPPRWSGNTIYF.

The chain couples TRBV18 to TRBJ1-1, with a possible D match to TRBD1 (6 bases). The germline V and J ends were trimmed by 4 bases and 6 bases, with 21 bases remaining between them. There are 16 residues in the CDR3. Germline V gene data show CDR1 as KGHSH and CDR2 as LQKENI. CDR3 residues: CASSRSQVQGKAEAFF. CDR3 coding DNA: TGTGCCAGCTCACGTTCCCAGGTACAGGGTAAGGCTGAAGCTTTCTTT.

The rearrangement uses TRBV12-3 or TRBV12-4 and TRBJ1-2; weak D call: TRBD1 (6 bases). This CDR3 has 13 amino acids. Trimming took off 5 bases at V and 4 bases at J, with 11 bases between the two ends. The CDR3 is CASSGTRRYGYTF. The CDR3 DNA reads as TGTGCCAGCAGTGGGACACGTCGCTATGGCTACACCTTC.

The chain uses TRBV6-5 and TRBJ1-1, with D possibly being TRBD1 (5 bases). There are 14 residues in the CDR3. CDR1 is MNHEY and CDR2 is SVGAGI in the germline V gene. Trimming stripped 10 bases from V and 5 bases from J, with 20 bases between. The CDR3 region has the DNA TGTGCCACCGCCGGACCCCTCCGGGGGACTGAAGCTTTCTTT. This translates into CATAGPLRGTEAFF.

The V call is TRBV11-2, the J call TRBJ1-4; D is perhaps TRBD1 (5 bases). Trimming took 4 bases from V and 5 from J, leaving 8 bases between them. Germline assignment: CDR1 SGHAT and CDR2 FQNNGV. The CDR3 sequence is 13 residues long. The DNA for the CDR3 is TGTGCCAGCAGCTCGGGACTCAATGAAAAACTGTTTTTT. It codes for CASSSGLNEKLFF.